The source of this TCR beta chain is a study of T cell repertoires in cytomegalovirus infection. Findings of the study overall: Dominant in the ex vivo response were TCR beta clonotypes restricted by HLA-C and specific for CMV.

TCRdb independently ran MiXCR on the reads; one entry per CDR3 protein. This table holds about 250,000 distinct CDR3 sequences, about a sixth found once. This clonotype was seen a few times. The antigen remains unidentified. Germline loops: CDR1 MDHEN, CDR2 SYDVKM. The ends were cut back, 3 bases at V and 6 bases at J, with 12 bases in the middle. CDR3 length: 14 residues. Sequenced input: CD8+ T cells from PBMCs. The receptor comes from a human donor in good health (CMV status not recorded). Some clones in this sample may be carry-over from other donors' samples. J is TRBJ2-1 and V is TRBV28, with D perhaps assigned TRBD1 or TRBD2 (5 bases each). CDR3 coding DNA: TGTGCCAGCAGTTTCCGGGGCGCGATCAATGAGCAGTTCTTC. This encodes CASSFRGAINEQFF.